This passage covers 13 T cell receptor beta chains from one sample sequenced in a study of technical replicates of blood from a handful of donors. Repertoires were generated with immunoSEQ multiplex PCR, while TCRdb's copy carries only in-frame clones and drops some. The top ten clones hold 0.24% of a sample with approximately 70,000 clones, nearly 97% of them seen once. The sequenced sample consisted of T cells isolated from PBMCs. The receptors derive from a human donor in good health.

V is TRBV10-3 and J is TRBJ1-1, with 8 bases that match TRBD1. J gave up 8 bases and V 6 bases, and 5 bases lay outside the gene matches. The CDR3 is made up of 12 amino acids. Germline V gene sequence: CDR1 ENHRY, CDR2 SYGVKD. In DNA form, the CDR3 reads TGTGCCATCAGGCGACAGGGGACAGAAGCTTTCTTT. This translates into CAIRRQGTEAFF.

The V and J genes are TRBV6-5 and TRBJ1-2; the match to TRBD1 covers 11 bases. The CDR3 is 14 amino acids. Per the germline V gene, CDR1 is MNHEY and CDR2 is SVGAGI. Losses at the gene ends were 2 bases for V and 7 bases for J; bases not matched to a gene: 3. CDR3 amino acids: CASSYGQGALGYTF. CDR3 coding DNA: TGTGCCAGCAGTTACGGACAGGGGGCTCTTGGCTACACCTTC.

This clone was seen a single time. The gene calls are TRBV5-4 and TRBJ1-5; D gene unclear. Germline V gene sequence: CDR1 SGHNT, CDR2 YYREEE (reference sequence). V was trimmed by 4 bases and J by 3 bases, leaving 5 bases between them. The CDR3 totals 12 residues. CDR3 region: CASSVNNQPQHF. CDR3 coding DNA: TGTGCCAGCAGCGTCAACAATCAGCCCCAGCATTTT.

J is TRBJ2-3 and V is TRBV7-2, with a weak D call TRBD2 (7 bases). The CDR3 totals 16 residues. V was shortened by 1 base and J by 5 bases, with 16 bases between the two germline ends. Germline loops: CDR1 SGHTA, CDR2 FQGNSA. This CDR3 reads CASSLGSAGAGDTQYF. The DNA of the CDR3 is TGTGCCAGCAGCTTAGGATCGGCGGGGGCTGGAGATACGCAGTATTTT.

The V gene is TRBV30, the J gene TRBJ2-7; TRBD2 might be the D (6 bases). CDR1 is GTSNPN and CDR2 is SVGIG in the germline V gene (reference sequence). The V end was cut by 3 bases, the J end by 2 bases, with 11 bases between. This CDR3 has 13 residues. The CDR3 loop is CAWSQGGPYEQYF. The CDR3 DNA follows: TGTGCCTGGAGCCAGGGAGGTCCCTACGAGCAGTACTTC.

CDR3: CASTQLAGVTIQYF. CDR3 nucleotide sequence: TGTGCCAGCACACAATTAGCGGGAGTAACTATTCAGTACTTC. V gene TRBV6-5 combines with J gene TRBJ2-4; 9 nucleotides match TRBD2. The junction had 11 bases not matched to a gene; V was cut back by 7 bases and J by 10 bases. Germline CDR1 is MNHEY and CDR2 is SVGAGI. The CDR3 length is 14 residues.

The chain couples TRBV6-1 to TRBJ2-1; the D gene is possibly TRBD1 (6 bases). The V gene's germline CDR1 is MNHNS and CDR2 SASEGT. V shed 4 bases and J shed 7 bases, with 14 bases lying between them. This CDR3 comprises 14 residues. DNA for the CDR3: TGTGCCAGCAGTGTGGTGGGGGCTCGAAATGAGCAGTTCTTC. This gives the protein CASSVVGARNEQFF.

The gene calls are TRBV19 and TRBJ2-7; tentatively, D is TRBD2 (6 bases). Germline assignment: CDR1 LNHDA and CDR2 SQIVND (reference sequence). This CDR3 contains 15 residues. Trimming shortened V by 5 bases and J by 2 bases, and 16 bases separated the two germline ends. The CDR3 sequence: CASSLSTAGTYEQYF. DNA of the CDR3: TGTGCCAGTAGTCTAAGCACGGCGGGAACCTACGAGCAGTACTTC.

The CDR3 DNA sequence: TGTGCCACCAGCAGAGCGGGAGCCACAGATACGCAGTATTTT. This translates into CATSRAGATDTQYF. This sequence joins TRBV15 and TRBJ2-3; possibly TRBD2 for D (6 bases). V shed 1 base and J shed 2 bases, with 7 bases lying between them. This CDR3 region has 14 residues. From germline, CDR1 is LNHNV and CDR2 YYDKDF (reference sequence).

This clone was seen once. The chain couples TRBV14 to TRBJ2-1, with TRBD2 matching 7 bases. Trimming cost V 2 bases and J 4 bases; bases outside gene matches: 5. CDR1 and CDR2 from the germline V gene are SGHDN and FVKESK. The CDR3 loop spans 15 amino acids. This CDR3 is CASSQTWGGYNEQFF. CDR3 bases: TGTGCCAGCAGCCAAACCTGGGGGGGATACAATGAGCAGTTCTTC.

The chain joins TRBV13 to TRBJ1-4; TRBD1 matches 10 bases. With 5 bases clipped from V and 5 bases from J, the junction kept 5 bases outside the gene matches. Germline CDR1 and CDR2: PRHDT and FYEKMQ (reference sequence). This CDR3 comprises 15 residues. The CDR3 loop is CASSRTDRGNEKLFF. Here the CDR3 DNA reads TGTGCCAGCAGCCGGACGGACAGGGGGAATGAAAAACTGTTTTTT.

The gene calls are TRBV9 and TRBJ1-1, with D maybe TRBD1 (5 bases). This CDR3 contains 15 residues. In germline, CDR1 is SGDLS, CDR2 YYNGEE. Trimming removed 0 bases from V and 1 base from J, with 10 bases in between. Here the CDR3 DNA reads TGTGCCAGCAGCGTAGGATGGGGGGGGAACACTGAAGCTTTCTTT. Amino acid sequence: CASSVGWGGNTEAFF.

The rearrangement joins TRBV4-1 to TRBJ1-1; D uncertain. Trimming left V 2 bases short and J 7 bases short, with 14 bases between. This CDR3 has 14 residues. From germline, CDR1 is MGHRA and CDR2 YSYEKL. CDR3 sequence reads: CASSQPKVAGEAFF. CDR3 nucleotides: TGCGCCAGCAGCCAACCAAAAGTGGCGGGTGAAGCTTTCTTT.